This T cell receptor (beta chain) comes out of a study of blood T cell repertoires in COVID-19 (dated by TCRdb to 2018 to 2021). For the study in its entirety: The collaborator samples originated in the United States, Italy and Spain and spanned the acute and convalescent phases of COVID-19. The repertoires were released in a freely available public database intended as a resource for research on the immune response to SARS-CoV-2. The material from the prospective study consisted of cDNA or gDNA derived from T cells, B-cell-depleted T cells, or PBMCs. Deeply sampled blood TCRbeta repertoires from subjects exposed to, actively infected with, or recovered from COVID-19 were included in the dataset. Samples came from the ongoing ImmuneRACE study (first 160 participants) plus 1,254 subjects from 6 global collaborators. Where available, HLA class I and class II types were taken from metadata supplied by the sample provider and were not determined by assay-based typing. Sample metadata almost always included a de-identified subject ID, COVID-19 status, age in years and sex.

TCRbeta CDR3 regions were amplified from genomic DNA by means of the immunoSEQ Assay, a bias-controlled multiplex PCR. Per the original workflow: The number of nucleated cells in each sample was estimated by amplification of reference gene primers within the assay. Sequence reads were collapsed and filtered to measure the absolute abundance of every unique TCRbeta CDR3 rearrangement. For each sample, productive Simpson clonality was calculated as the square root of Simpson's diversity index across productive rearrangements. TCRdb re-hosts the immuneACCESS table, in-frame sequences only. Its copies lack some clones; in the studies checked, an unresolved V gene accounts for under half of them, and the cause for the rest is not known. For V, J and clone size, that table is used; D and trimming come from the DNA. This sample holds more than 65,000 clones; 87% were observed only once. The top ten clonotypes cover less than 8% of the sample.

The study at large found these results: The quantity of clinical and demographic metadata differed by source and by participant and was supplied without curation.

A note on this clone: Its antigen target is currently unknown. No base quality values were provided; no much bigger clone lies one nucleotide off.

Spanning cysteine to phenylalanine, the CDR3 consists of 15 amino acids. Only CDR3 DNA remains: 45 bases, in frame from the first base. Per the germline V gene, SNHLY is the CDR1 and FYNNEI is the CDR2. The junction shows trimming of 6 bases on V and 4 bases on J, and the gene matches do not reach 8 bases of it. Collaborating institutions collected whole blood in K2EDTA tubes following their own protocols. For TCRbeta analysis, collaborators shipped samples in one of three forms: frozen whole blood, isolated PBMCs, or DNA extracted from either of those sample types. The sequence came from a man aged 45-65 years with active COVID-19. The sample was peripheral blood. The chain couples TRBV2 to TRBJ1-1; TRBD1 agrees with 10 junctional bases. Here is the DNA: TGTGCCAGCAGGGGACAGGGGATGGGGAGCACTGAAGCTTTCTTT. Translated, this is CASRGQGMGSTEAFF. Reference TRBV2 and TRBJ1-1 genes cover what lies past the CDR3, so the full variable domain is EPEVTQTPSHQVTQMGQEVILRCVPISNHLYFYWYRQILGQKVEFLVSFYNNEISEKSEIFDDQFSVERPDGSNFTLKIRSTKLEDSAMYFCASRGQGMGSTEAFFGQGTRLTVV.